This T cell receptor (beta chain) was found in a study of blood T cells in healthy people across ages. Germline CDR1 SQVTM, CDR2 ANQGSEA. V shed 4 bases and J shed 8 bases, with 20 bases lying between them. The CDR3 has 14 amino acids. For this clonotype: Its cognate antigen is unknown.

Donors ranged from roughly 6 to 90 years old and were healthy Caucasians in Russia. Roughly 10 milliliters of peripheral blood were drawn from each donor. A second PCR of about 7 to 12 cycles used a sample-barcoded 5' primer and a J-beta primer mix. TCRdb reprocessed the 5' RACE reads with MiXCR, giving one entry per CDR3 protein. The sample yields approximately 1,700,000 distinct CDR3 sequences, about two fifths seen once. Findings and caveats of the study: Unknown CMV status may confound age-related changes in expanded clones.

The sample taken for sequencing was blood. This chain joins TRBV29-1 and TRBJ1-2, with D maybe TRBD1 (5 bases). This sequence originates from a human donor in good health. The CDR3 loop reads CSVGTYPGGRGYTF. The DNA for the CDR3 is TGCAGCGTTGGGACCTACCCCGGGGGGAGAGGCTACACCTTC.